This TCR beta chain was documented in a study of circulating CD8 cells and anti-PD-1 response in melanoma. Study summary: Patients received intravenous nivolumab, 3 mg/kg, every 2 weeks. Complete or partial response defined responders; stable or progressive disease, non-responders.

Four subsets defined by PD-1 and/or TIGIT were sorted from live CD3+CD8+TCRalphabeta+ cells. By sample share, this clonotype is large. Its antigen is unknown. Study findings and constraints: Under 8% of TRB clonotypes were shared between subsets at M1. Patients included both untreated and previously treated individuals.

Germline V gene data show CDR1 as SGHTA and CDR2 as FQGTGA. With 2 bases removed from V and 0 bases from J, the gap between germline ends came to 5 bases. The CDR3 loop spans 14 amino acids. The QIAseq Immune Repertoire TCR panel built the libraries from approximately 16 ng of total RNA. MiXCR, run by TCRdb on the reads, gives a single entry per CDR3 protein. The data hold approximately 600 distinct CDR3 sequences, with roughly 4% observed a single time. This sample comprised CD8+ T cells from PBMCs, obtained at baseline or after one month of anti-PD-1 therapy (not recorded which). The chain recombines TRBV7-3 with TRBJ1-5; no definite D call. The TCR comes from a human donor with melanoma. The CDR3 region has the DNA TGTGCCAGCAGCTTAGGGGATAGCAATCAGCCCCAGCATTTT. This translates into CASSLGDSNQPQHF.